The next 7 T cell receptor beta chains were all read from a single sample in a study of cytomegalovirus exposure and HLA in healthy donors. Researchers ran the PCR with 60 Vbeta and 13 Jbeta primers. TCRdb's copy holds only in-frame clones and misses some; the assay was immunoSEQ multiplex PCR. The sample includes roughly 140,000 clones, 80% to 90% seen only once; the top ten take approximately 4%. The sequenced material came from PBMCs. These receptors all come from a woman in her forties in good health and CMV-seropositive.

This clone was counted once. The rearrangement uses TRBV6-6 and TRBJ2-5, with D possibly TRBD2 on 6 matching bases. The DNA matches TRBJ2-7 better at its end, which makes the J call doubtful. Germline CDR1 MNHNY, CDR2 SVGAGI (reference sequence). CDR3 length: 14 residues. The CDR3 protein is CASSYLTGAYEQYF. CDR3 nucleotides: TGTGCCAGCAGTTATCTTACGGGAGCCTACGAGCAGTACTTC.

The rearrangement links TRBV18 to TRBJ1-3; no clear D. This CDR3 region has 16 residues. The germline V gene encodes CDR1 KGHSH and CDR2 LQKENI. The germline V and J ends were trimmed by 5 bases and 3 bases, with 17 bases remaining between them. CDR3 coding DNA: TGTGCCAGCTCAAGTCGTACCAGGATTTATGGAAACACCATATATTTT. Residues: CASSSRTRIYGNTIYF.

This chain uses TRBV28 with TRBJ2-7, with TRBD1 identical over 7 bases. Germline CDR1 MDHEN, CDR2 SYDVKM. The junction had 2 bases not matched to a gene; V was cut back by 8 bases and J by 1 base. This CDR3 is 12 amino acids long. CDR3 coding DNA: TGTGCCAGCGGGGGACAGTCCTACGAGCAGTACTTC. It encodes CASGGQSYEQYF.

The genes are TRBV21-1 and TRBJ2-4; TRBD2, the table's D call, was not compared with the DNA. TRBV21-1 is a pseudogene segment. CDR3 size: 12 residues. The CDR3 nucleotides read TGTGCCAGCAGTAGACGGGGAAACATTCAGTACTTC. Protein product: CASSRRGNIQYF.

This chain uses TRBV6-5 with TRBJ2-7; 9 bases match TRBD1. The CDR3 contains 14 residues. V lost 4 bases and J lost 5; bases outside the gene matches: 6. Looked up from germline, CDR1 is MNHEY and CDR2 is SVGAGI. For the CDR3, the DNA is TGTGCCAGCAGTTCCCGGGACAGGGCCCACGAGCAGTACTTC. Amino acids: CASSSRDRAHEQYF.

In regard to this clone: Within the sample, other DNA sequences also encode this same CDR3. The chain recombines TRBV27 with TRBJ1-5, with D perhaps matching TRBD1 (5 bases). The germline CDR1 and CDR2 sequences are MNHEY and SMNVEV (reference sequence). The germline V and J ends were trimmed by 3 bases and 4 bases, with 10 bases remaining between them. The CDR3 consists of 14 residues. As DNA, the CDR3 is TGTGCCAGCAGTTTCCAGGGACTGAATCAGCCCCAGCATTTT. It specifies CASSFQGLNQPQHF.

V and J are TRBV18 and TRBJ2-3, with 10 nucleotides matching TRBD2. There are 16 residues in the CDR3. The trim removed 2 bases at V and 8 bases at J, leaving 10 bases unmatched. Germline CDR1 reads KGHSH; CDR2 reads LQKENI. The CDR3 loop is CASSPSASGSLGTQYF. The CDR3 DNA follows: TGTGCCAGCTCACCATCGGCTAGCGGGAGTTTAGGTACGCAGTATTTT.